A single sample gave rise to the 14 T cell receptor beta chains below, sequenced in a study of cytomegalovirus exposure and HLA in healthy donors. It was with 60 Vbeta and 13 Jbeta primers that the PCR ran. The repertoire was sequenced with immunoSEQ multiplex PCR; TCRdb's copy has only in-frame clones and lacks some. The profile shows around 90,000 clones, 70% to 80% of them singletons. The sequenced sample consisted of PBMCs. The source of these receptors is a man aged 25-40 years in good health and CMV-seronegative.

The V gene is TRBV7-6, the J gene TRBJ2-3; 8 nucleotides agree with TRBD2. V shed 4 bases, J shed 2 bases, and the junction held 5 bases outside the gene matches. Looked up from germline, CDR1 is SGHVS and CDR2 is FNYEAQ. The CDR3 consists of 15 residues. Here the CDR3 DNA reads TGTGCCAGCAGCTCGCCACTAGCGGACACAGATACGCAGTATTTT. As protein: CASSSPLADTDTQYF.

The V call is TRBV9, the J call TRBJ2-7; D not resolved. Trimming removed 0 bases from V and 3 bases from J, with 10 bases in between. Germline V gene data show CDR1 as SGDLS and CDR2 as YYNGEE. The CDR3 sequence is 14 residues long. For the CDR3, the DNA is TGTGCCAGCAGCGTAGATGGCGGTGTCTACGAGCAGTACTTC. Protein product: CASSVDGGVYEQYF.

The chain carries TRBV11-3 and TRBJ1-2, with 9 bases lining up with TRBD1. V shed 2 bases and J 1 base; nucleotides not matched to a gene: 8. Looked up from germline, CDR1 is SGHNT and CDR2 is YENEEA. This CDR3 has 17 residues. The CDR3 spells CASSLIGGQGLNYGYTF. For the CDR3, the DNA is TGTGCCAGCAGCTTAATCGGCGGACAGGGGCTTAACTATGGCTACACCTTC.

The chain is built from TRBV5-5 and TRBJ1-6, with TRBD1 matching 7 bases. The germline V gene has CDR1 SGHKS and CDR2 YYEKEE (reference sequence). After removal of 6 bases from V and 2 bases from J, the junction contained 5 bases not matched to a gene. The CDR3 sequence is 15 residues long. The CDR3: CASIATGTYNSPLHF. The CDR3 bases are TGTGCCAGCATCGCGACAGGGACCTATAATTCACCCCTCCACTTT.

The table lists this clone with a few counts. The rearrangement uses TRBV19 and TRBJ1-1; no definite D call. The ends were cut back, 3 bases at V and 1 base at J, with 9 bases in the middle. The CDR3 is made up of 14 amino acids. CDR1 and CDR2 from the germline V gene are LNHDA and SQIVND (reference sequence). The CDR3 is CASSIGAENTEAFF. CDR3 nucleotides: TGTGCCAGTAGTATTGGTGCAGAGAACACTGAAGCTTTCTTT.

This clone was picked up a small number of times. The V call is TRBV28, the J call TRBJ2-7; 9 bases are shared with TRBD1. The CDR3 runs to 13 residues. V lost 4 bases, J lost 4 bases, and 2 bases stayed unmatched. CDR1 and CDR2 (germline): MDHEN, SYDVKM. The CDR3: CASSSGQGYEQYV. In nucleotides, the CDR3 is TGTGCCAGCAGTTCGGGACAGGGATACGAGCAGTACGTC.

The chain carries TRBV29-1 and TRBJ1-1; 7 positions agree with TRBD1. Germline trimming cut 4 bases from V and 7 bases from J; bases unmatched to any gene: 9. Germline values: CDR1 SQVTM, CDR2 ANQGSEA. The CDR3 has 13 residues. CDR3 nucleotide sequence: TGCAGCGTTGGACAAGGGGGCGCGGGTGAAGCTTTCTTT. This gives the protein CSVGQGGAGEAFF. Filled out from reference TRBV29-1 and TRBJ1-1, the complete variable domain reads SAVISQKPSRDICQRGTSLTIQCQVDSQVTMMFWYRQQPGQSLTLIATANQGSEATYESGFVIDKFPISRPNLTFSTLTVSNMSPEDSSIYLCSVGQGGAGEAFFGQGTRLTVV.

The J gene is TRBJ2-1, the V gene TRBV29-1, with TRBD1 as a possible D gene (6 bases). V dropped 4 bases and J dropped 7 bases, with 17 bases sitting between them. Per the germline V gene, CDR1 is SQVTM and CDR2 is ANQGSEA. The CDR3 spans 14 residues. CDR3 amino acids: CSVVLQGWVNEQFF. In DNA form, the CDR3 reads TGCAGCGTTGTCCTACAGGGTTGGGTGAATGAGCAGTTCTTC.

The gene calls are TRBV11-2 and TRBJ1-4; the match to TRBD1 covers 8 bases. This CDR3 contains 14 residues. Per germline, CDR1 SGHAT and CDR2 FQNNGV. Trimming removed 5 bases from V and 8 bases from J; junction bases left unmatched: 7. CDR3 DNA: TGTGCCAGCAGCCAACAGGGGGGAAGCGAAAAACTGTTTTTT. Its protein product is CASSQQGGSEKLFF.

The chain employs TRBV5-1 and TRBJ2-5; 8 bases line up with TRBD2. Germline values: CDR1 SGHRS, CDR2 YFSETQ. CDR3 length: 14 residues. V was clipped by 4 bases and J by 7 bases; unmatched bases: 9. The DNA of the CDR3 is TGCGCCAGCAGCCCGCCGGGACTAGGCGGGACCCAGTACTTC. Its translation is CASSPPGLGGTQYF. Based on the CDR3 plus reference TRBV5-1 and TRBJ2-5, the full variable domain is KAGVTQTPRYLIKTRGQQVTLSCSPISGHRSVSWYQQTPGQGLQFLFEYFSETQRNKGNFPGRFSGRQFSNSRSEMNVSTLELGDSALYLCASSPPGLGGTQYFGPGTRLLVL.

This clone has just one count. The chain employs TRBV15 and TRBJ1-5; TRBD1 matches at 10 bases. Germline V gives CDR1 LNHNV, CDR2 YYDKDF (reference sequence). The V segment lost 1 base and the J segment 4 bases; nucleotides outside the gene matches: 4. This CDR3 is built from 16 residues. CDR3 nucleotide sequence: TGTGCCACCAGCAGAGGAAGGACAGGGGGGAATCAGCCCCAGCATTTT. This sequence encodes CATSRGRTGGNQPQHF.

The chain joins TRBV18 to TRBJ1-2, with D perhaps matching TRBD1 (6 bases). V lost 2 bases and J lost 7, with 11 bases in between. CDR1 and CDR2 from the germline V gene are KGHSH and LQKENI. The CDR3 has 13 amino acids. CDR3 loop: CASSPTGKIGYTF. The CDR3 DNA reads TGTGCCAGCTCACCAACAGGGAAGATTGGCTACACCTTC.

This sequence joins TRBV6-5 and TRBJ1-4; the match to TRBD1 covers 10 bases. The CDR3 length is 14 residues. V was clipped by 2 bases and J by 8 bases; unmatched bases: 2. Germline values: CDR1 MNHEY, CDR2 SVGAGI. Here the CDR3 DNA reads TGTGCCAGCAGTTACGGGACAGGGGTCGAAAAACTGTTTTTT. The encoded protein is CASSYGTGVEKLFF.

Here the CDR3 reads CATSRDGDRGEKLFF. The DNA of the CDR3 is TGTGCCACCAGCAGAGATGGGGACAGGGGAGAAAAACTGTTTTTT. The J gene is TRBJ1-4, the V gene TRBV15; TRBD1 matches at 10 bases. Germline V gene lookup returns CDR1 LNHNV and CDR2 YYDKDF (reference sequence). The CDR3 loop spans 15 amino acids. J was trimmed by 8 bases and V by 0 bases; bases with no gene match: 3.